This T cell receptor (beta chain) is from a study of graft-versus-host responses after intestinal transplantation. Study context: Anti-thymocyte globulin induction, then tacrolimus and steroids for about 3 years, went to all recipients. Study-level points and caveats: Clonal ratios of graft-versus-host to host-versus-graft in allografts were high for patients exhibiting graft-donor T cell macrochimerism. GvH clones appeared in recipient marrow, some first in ileum or blood. Levels of circulating GvH clones at their peak were associated with early post-transplant HvG declines.

As regards this clone: What it recognizes is unknown.

Sequencing used immunoSEQ multiplex PCR; TCRdb keeps in-frame clones, though not all of them. The sample has some 80,000 clones, 80% to 95% seen once. The CDR3 contains 15 residues. With V trimmed by 7 bases and J by 3 bases, 10 bases remained unmatched. CDR1 and CDR2 (germline): SEHNR, FQNEAQ (reference sequence). This chain uses TRBV7-9 with TRBJ2-7; 9 bases are shared with TRBD1. This TCR was recovered from a human donor who was the organ donor for an intestinal transplant. Sample: unstimulated CD8+ T cells sorted from spleen or lymph node cells, taken before transplant. CDR3 protein: CASTFSGTGHYEQYF. The CDR3 nucleotides read TGTGCCAGCACCTTTTCCGGGACAGGGCACTACGAGCAGTACTTC.